Included here is one T cell receptor beta chain sequence, with context. What it recognizes is unknown. The CDR3 end lies 3 residues beyond the end of the read and is filled in from the germline J gene. Recipients received nonmyeloablative bone marrow transplants from related graft donors, with transient mixed chimerism. The method was immunoSEQ multiplex PCR; TCRdb's version includes in-frame clones alone and lacks a portion of them. The sample includes approximately 30,000 clones. This record belongs to a study of Tregs in tolerant kidney transplant recipients. Study-level findings and limits: Antigen-driven expansion was suggested because donor-specific Tregs expanded more than all Tregs in tolerant patients.

CDR1 is SGHRS, CDR2 YFSETQ, per germline. The CDR3 totals 15 residues. The input for sequencing was CD4+ T cells from blood (PBMCs), taken 24 months after the transplant. The chain combines TRBV5-1 with TRBJ1-2; a possible D gene is TRBD1 (5 bases). The receptor comes from a human patient who received a combined kidney and bone marrow transplant. Some of the T cells may derive from the graft donor. CDR3 sequence: CASSLSFGRVDGYTF. CDR3 DNA (partial): TGCGCCAGCAGCTTGTCATTCGGCAGGGTAGACGGC.